A selection of T cell receptor beta chains follows, all from one sample in a study of T cells of healthy individuals. TCRdb independently ran MiXCR on the 5' RACE reads; one entry per CDR3 protein. In the table there are about 53,000 distinct CDR3 sequences, roughly 14% of which are singletons. These receptors all stem from a human donor in good health. The CDR3 runs from the conserved cysteine through the conserved F or W.

v_gene	j_gene	len	CDR3aa
TRBV12-3/TRBV12-4	TRBJ1-6	13	CASTRSENSPLHF
TRBV6-1	TRBJ2-5	14	CASLLGTGKGVGYF
TRBV29-1	TRBJ2-6	20	CSVLKKVGPGALSGANVLTF
TRBV7-2	TRBJ2-3	16	CASIPGLAGGEDTQYF
TRBV9	TRBJ2-3	16	CASSVEVRPATDTQYF
TRBV9	TRBJ2-1	17	CASSVSRTIGTYNEQFF
TRBV29-1	TRBJ2-7	13	CSVPSRSSYEQYF
TRBV27	TRBJ2-2	13	CASSVANTGELFF
TRBV7-2	TRBJ1-6	16	CASSLNPGQNNSPLHF
TRBV6-1	TRBJ1-1	13	CASTQGLATEAFF
TRBV4-3	TRBJ1-4	13	CASSQDNREKLFF
TRBV7-2	TRBJ1-3	14	CASSPDTAGNTIYF
TRBV6-5	TRBJ1-2	17	CASSHPPGMGANYGYTF
TRBV29-1	TRBJ1-4	14	CSVEEGATNEKLFF
TRBV5-1	TRBJ2-3	16	CASSLDGKRGTDTQYF
TRBV6-1	TRBJ2-3	14	CVTDGQGTADTQYF
TRBV2	TRBJ2-3	13	CASRSGPGGTQYF
TRBV20-1	TRBJ2-3	15	CSARDSGGAADTQYF
TRBV25-1	TRBJ1-5	16	CASSDDRSHSNQPQHF
TRBV18	TRBJ2-1	13	CASSRSQGGEQFF
TRBV29-1	TRBJ2-4	11	CSAGQKNIQYF
TRBV5-1	TRBJ1-4	15	CASSLMSATNEKLFF
TRBV11-2	TRBJ1-5	14	CASSLGQFNQPQHF
TRBV7-2	TRBJ2-1	15	CASSTGTISYNEQFF
TRBV7-2	TRBJ2-7	14	CASSLALSSYEQYF
TRBV20-1	TRBJ2-7	15	CSARDLTGSAYEQYF
TRBV5-1	TRBJ1-1	16	CASSLGTVGTNTEAFF
TRBV7-9	TRBJ2-3	15	CASSLNQVVGDTQYF
TRBV20-1	TRBJ2-7	15	CSARSGLAGHYEQYF
TRBV9	TRBJ2-2	15	CASSVGGGPTGELFF
TRBV7-9	TRBJ1-1	14	CASSLSGGGTEAFF
TRBV24-1	TRBJ2-3	14	CATSRTGGTDTQYF